This TCR beta chain was observed in a study of shared clonotypes between healthy human individuals. Study-wide points: Relative to clonotypes present in all four donors, those not shared had lower generation probabilities.

Naive CD8 cells were CD45RO-negative, positively selected for CCR7, excluding terminally differentiated effector memory CD45RA+ cells. The repertoire was sequenced with immunoSEQ multiplex PCR; TCRdb's copy has only in-frame clones and lacks some. The sample comprises about 1,800,000 clones, over 85% of which are singletons, and approximately 1.2% rests with the top ten. On this clone: The antigen remains unidentified. The identical CDR3 is also encoded by other nucleotide sequences in the sample.

Trimming took off 6 bases at V and 5 bases at J, with 10 bases between the two ends. CDR1 MNHEY and CDR2 SMNVEV come from the germline V gene (reference sequence). This CDR3 is 13 amino acids long. The receptor was isolated from a man between 18 and 29 years old in good health. Sequencing input: naive CD8+ T cells sorted from blood. The rearrangement uses TRBV27 and TRBJ2-2, with D maybe TRBD2 (5 bases). The CDR3 DNA reads as TGTGCCAGCAGCCTGGTAGCGACCGGGGAGCTGTTTTTT. Its protein is CASSLVATGELFF.